This TCR beta chain originates from a study of blood T cell repertoires in COVID-19. About the research overall: COVID-19 samples collected from the United States, Italy and Spain covered acute and convalescent phases.

The CDR3 sequence is 15 residues long. V was pared by 0 bases and J by 2 bases, with 9 bases between. CDR1 SGHRS and CDR2 YFSETQ come from the germline V gene. Only in-frame clones appear in the TCRdb table, and some are missing; sequencing was by immunoSEQ multiplex PCR. The top ten clones hold approximately 17% of a sample with fewer than 70,000 clones, about 86% of them seen once. The sequence came from a man between 40 and 49 years old with COVID-19, enrolled during active disease. The chain couples TRBV5-1 to TRBJ2-1; the D gene is possibly TRBD2 (6 bases). The material sequenced was peripheral blood. Here the CDR3 reads CASSLGREPYNEQFF. CDR3 in DNA: TGCGCCAGCAGCTTGGGGAGGGAGCCCTACAATGAGCAGTTCTTC.